A selection of T cell receptor beta chains follows, all from one sample in a study of cytomegalovirus exposure and HLA in healthy donors. Here immunoSEQ multiplex PCR was the method, and the copy in TCRdb shows in-frame clones only, minus some. The repertoire has 75,000 to 80,000 clones, over 70% of them found once; the top ten carry under 1.2%. Material: PBMCs. The receptors stem from a male donor in good health and CMV-seronegative. CDR3s include the opening cysteine and the closing phenylalanine or tryptophan. A D gene is named only where the DNA matches it firmly. Not every row has a clone size; where given, it reads once, few, many or a size class.

cdr3_aa,cdr3_nt,j_call,d_call,v_call,clone_size
CSVEDPRGRVETQYF,TGCAGCGTTGAAGATCCCAGGGGGCGCGTAGAGACCCAGTACTTC,TRBJ2-5,TRBD1,TRBV29-1,NA
CASSQSRDSYTF,TGTGCCAGTTCGCAGTCCCGGGATAGCTACACCTTC,TRBJ1-2,NA,TRBV28,NA
CASMGGSSYEQYF,TGTGCCAGCATGGGAGGCAGCTCCTACGAGCAGTACTTC,TRBJ2-7,NA,TRBV25-1,few
CASSVGRGYNEQFF,TGTGCCAGCAGCGTAGGAAGAGGTTACAATGAGCAGTTCTTC,TRBJ2-1,NA,TRBV9,NA
CASSLVAANTDTQYF,TGTGCCAGCAGCTTAGTTGCGGCAAACACAGATACGCAGTATTTT,TRBJ2-3,NA,TRBV7-2,NA
CASSVTGWGTEAFF,TGTGCCAGCAGCGTGACAGGGTGGGGCACTGAAGCTTTCTTT,TRBJ1-1,TRBD1,TRBV7-3,NA
CASSSSSGGLPPYNEQFF,TGTGCCAGCAGCTCTTCTAGCGGGGGGTTACCACCTTACAATGAGCAGTTCTTC,TRBJ2-1,TRBD2,TRBV7-2,NA
CASRDRGHNEQFF,TGTGCCAGTCGGGACAGGGGTCACAATGAGCAGTTCTTC,TRBJ2-1,TRBD1,TRBV19,few
CATHSQVANEQFF,TGTGCCACTCATTCCCAGGTCGCCAATGAGCAGTTCTTC,TRBJ2-1,NA,TRBV10-3,NA
CASSLGALAGGLFETQYF,TGTGCCAGCAGCTTAGGAGCACTAGCGGGAGGGCTATTTGAGACCCAGTACTTC,TRBJ2-5,TRBD2,TRBV7-2,few
CATSRWGGYEQYF,TGTGCCACCTCGAGGTGGGGGGGCTACGAGCAGTACTTC,TRBJ2-7,TRBD2,TRBV6-1,NA
CASSRGGPYNEQFF,TGTGCCAGCAGCCGGGGGGGCCCCTACAATGAGCAGTTCTTC,TRBJ2-1,TRBD2,TRBV28,few
CASSTGTGNNIQYF,TGTGCCAGCAGCACCGGGACAGGGAATAACATTCAGTACTTC,TRBJ2-4,TRBD1,TRBV28,NA
CASSLTGDNEQFF,TGTGCCAGCAGTCTCACAGGTGACAATGAGCAGTTCTTC,TRBJ2-1,NA,TRBV6-5,few
CASRFRQLPWTGARYTF,TGTGCAAGTCGCTTCCGCCAACTTCCATGGACAGGCGCACGCTACACCTTC,TRBJ1-2,NA,TRBV12-2,NA
CASSQDLGQASLYYGYPF,TGCGCCAGCAGCCAAGACTTAGGACAGGCTTCACTCTACTATGGCTACCCCTTC,TRBJ1-2,TRBD1,TRBV5-1,NA
CASSQDLTGSGANVLTF,TGCGCCAGCAGCCAAGACCTTACGGGTTCTGGGGCCAACGTCCTGACTTTC,TRBJ2-6,NA,TRBV4-3,NA
CASSAGYGEQYF,TGTGCCAGCAGCGCCGGGTACGGCGAGCAGTACTTC,TRBJ2-7,NA,TRBV25-1,few
CSAKLTGTSGRPSYEQYF,TGCAGCGCGAAATTAACGGGGACTAGCGGGAGGCCGTCCTACGAGCAGTACTTC,TRBJ2-7,TRBD2,TRBV29-1,NA
CASSELGQPQHF,TGTGCCAGCAGTGAACTCGGGCAGCCCCAGCATTTT,TRBJ1-5,NA,TRBV6-1,few
CASSFTSGLSYNEQFF,TGCGCCAGCAGCTTCACTAGCGGGCTATCCTACAATGAGCAGTTCTTC,TRBJ2-1,TRBD2,TRBV5-1,NA
CAWSAGGPREQFF,TGTGCCTGGAGCGCGGGAGGGCCTCGAGAGCAGTTCTTC,TRBJ2-1,TRBD2,TRBV30,NA
CASNPRLRTGAEQYF,TGTGCCAGCAATCCCCGTCTTAGGACAGGGGCCGAGCAGTACTTC,TRBJ2-7,TRBD1,TRBV9,NA
CASSSGLAGGQQFF,TGTGCCAGCAGCTCCGGACTAGCGGGGGGCCAGCAGTTCTTC,TRBJ2-1,TRBD2,TRBV7-2,NA
CASSLVGQTNTGELFF,TGCGCCAGCAGCTTGGTGGGACAGACGAACACCGGGGAGCTGTTTTTT,TRBJ2-2,TRBD1,TRBV5-1,NA
CATSRGGLPNQPQHF,TGTGCCACCAGCAGAGGAGGGTTACCCAATCAGCCCCAGCATTTT,TRBJ1-5,NA,TRBV15,NA
CASSRGQETQYF,TGCGCCAGCAGTAGGGGCCAAGAGACCCAGTACTTC,TRBJ2-5,NA,TRBV10-1,NA
CASSPTGTNEKLFF,TGTGCCAGCAGCCCCACAGGTACCAATGAAAAACTGTTTTTT,TRBJ1-4,NA,TRBV9,NA
CAWGDRLNLDTQYF,TGTGCCTGGGGGGACAGGCTGAATTTAGATACGCAGTATTTT,TRBJ2-3,TRBD1,TRBV30,NA
CASSRGLANEQFF,TGTGCCAGCAGCCGAGGACTAGCCAATGAGCAGTTCTTC,TRBJ2-1,TRBD2,TRBV7-9,NA
CASTLSQGRETQYF,TGTGCCAGCACCTTATCACAGGGGAGAGAGACCCAGTACTTC,TRBJ2-5,TRBD1,TRBV6-1,few
CASSQSPGGFGYGYTF,TGTGCCAGCAGTCAGAGTCCAGGGGGCTTTGGCTATGGCTACACCTTC,TRBJ1-2,TRBD1,TRBV27,NA
CASGLEGNRMANYGYTF,TGTGCTAGTGGTTTGGAAGGTAACAGGATGGCTAACTATGGCTACACCTTC,TRBJ1-2,NA,TRBV12-5,NA
CASRPLQGRETQYF,TGCGCCAGCAGACCTCTACAGGGCCGGGAGACCCAGTACTTC,TRBJ2-5,NA,TRBV5-1,NA
CASSLAGASEQYF,TGTGCCAGTTCCCTAGCGGGAGCTAGTGAGCAGTACTTC,TRBJ2-7,TRBD2,TRBV11-3,NA
CASGGDSNQPQNF,TGTGCTAGTGGGGGGGACAGCAATCAGCCCCAGAATTTT,TRBJ1-5,TRBD1,TRBV12-5,NA
CASSRPGHLNTEAFF,TGTGCCAGTAGTAGACCGGGACACCTGAACACTGAAGCTTTCTTT,TRBJ1-1,NA,TRBV19,NA
CASSYWSPAGTSYGYTF,TGTGCCAGCAGCTACTGGTCCCCGGCGGGGACCTCCTATGGCTACACCTTC,TRBJ1-2,NA,TRBV5-6,NA
CSVGGQGNQPQHF,TGCAGCGTTGGGGGACAAGGCAATCAGCCCCAGCATTTT,TRBJ1-5,NA,TRBV29-1,once
CASSRKGPMIQDEQFF,TGTGCCAGTAGTCGAAAGGGCCCTATGATACAGGATGAGCAGTTCTTC,TRBJ2-1,NA,TRBV19,NA
CASETSGTQYF,TGCGCCAGTGAGACTAGCGGTACGCAGTATTTT,TRBJ2-3,TRBD2,TRBV10-2,NA
CASSQCRGNYEQYF,TGCGCCAGCAGTCAATGTCGGGGAAACTACGAGCAGTACTTC,TRBJ2-7,NA,TRBV23-1,few